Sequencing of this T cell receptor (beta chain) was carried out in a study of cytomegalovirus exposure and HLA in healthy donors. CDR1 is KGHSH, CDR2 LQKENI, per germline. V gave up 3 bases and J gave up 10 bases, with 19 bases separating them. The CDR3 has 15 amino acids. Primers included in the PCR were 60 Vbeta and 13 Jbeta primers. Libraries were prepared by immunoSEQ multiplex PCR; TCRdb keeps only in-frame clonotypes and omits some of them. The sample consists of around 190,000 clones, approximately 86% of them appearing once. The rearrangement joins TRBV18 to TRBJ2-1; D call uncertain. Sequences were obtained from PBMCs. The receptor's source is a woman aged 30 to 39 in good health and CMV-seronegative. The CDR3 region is CASSPEQLIIWEQFF. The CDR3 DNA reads TGTGCCAGCTCACCCGAACAGTTGATCATCTGGGAGCAGTTCTTC.